The clone carrying this T cell receptor (beta chain) was seen many times. Scientists amplified the TCR beta CDR3 regions from RNA transcripts. The workflow started with a first-round RT-PCR run with HTBI primers and then moved on to a second-round multiplex PCR. TCRdb analysed the multiplex PCR reads with MiXCR anew, one entry per CDR3 protein. The repertoire holds about 210,000 distinct CDR3 sequences, with roughly 29% as singletons. Trimming took off 6 bases at V and 5 bases at J, with 6 bases between the two ends. Germline-derived CDR1 and CDR2 are KGHDR and SFDVKD. CDR3 size: 11 residues. This sample was taken from a study of Graves' ophthalmopathy and Graves' hyperthyroidism. PBMCs came from roughly 10 ml of fresh peripheral blood.

This chain uses TRBV24-1 with TRBJ2-5, with unresolved D. This clonotype was sampled from a man aged 50 or older with Graves' ophthalmopathy. Sequencing input: peripheral blood. The CDR3 is CATSQSETQYF. The CDR3 DNA reads as TGTGCCACCAGTCAATCGGAGACCCAGTACTTC.